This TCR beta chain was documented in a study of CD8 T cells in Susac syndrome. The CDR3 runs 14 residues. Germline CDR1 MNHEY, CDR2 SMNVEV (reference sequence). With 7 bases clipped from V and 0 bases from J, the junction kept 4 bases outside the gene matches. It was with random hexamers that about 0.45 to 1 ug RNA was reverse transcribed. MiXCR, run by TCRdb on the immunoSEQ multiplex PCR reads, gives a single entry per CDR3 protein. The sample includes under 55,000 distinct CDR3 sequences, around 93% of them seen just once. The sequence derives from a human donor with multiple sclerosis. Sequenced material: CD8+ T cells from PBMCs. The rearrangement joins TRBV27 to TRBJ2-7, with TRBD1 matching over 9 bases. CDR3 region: CASMDRGYSYEQYF. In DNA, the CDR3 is TGTGCCAGCATGGACAGGGGCTACTCCTACGAGCAGTACTTC.